This T cell receptor (beta chain) originates from a study of cytomegalovirus exposure and HLA in healthy donors. About the study: Of 398 genotyped donors, about 81% clustered with self-reported Caucasian donors.

Trimming shortened V by 2 bases and J by 7 bases, and 16 bases separated the two germline ends. CDR1 SGDLS and CDR2 YYNGEE come from the germline V gene. CDR3 length: 14 residues. PCR used 60 Vbeta primers and 13 Jbeta primers. Libraries were prepared by immunoSEQ multiplex PCR; TCRdb keeps only in-frame clonotypes and omits some of them. The profile covers fewer than 180,000 clones, with 55% to 75% appearing a single time and about 7.1% taken by the ten largest. In regard to this clone: Antigen specificity is unknown.

Study conclusions and caveats: A later analysis reported that several of the most significant clusters appeared to be linked to common viral pathogens, among them Epstein-Barr virus. In a later analysis, HLA-C alleles had the fewest associated TCRs, DRB1 alleles the most. It was likely that a cluster of highly shared sequence variants was a sequencing artifact.

The chain links TRBV9 to TRBJ2-7, with D possibly matching TRBD2 (7 bases). The clonotype comes from a woman in her fifties or sixties in good health and CMV-seropositive. The sequencing input was PBMCs. CDR3 bases: TGTGCCAGCAGCGTCTCCCCCGAGGGGGGGGAGCAGTACTTC. It encodes CASSVSPEGGEQYF.